This TCR beta chain is drawn from a study of regulatory T cells in long-lasting Graves disease. Study-wide background: Graves' patients (newly diagnosed) had been on antithyroid drugs under 3 months.

The V segment lost 6 bases and the J segment 4 bases; nucleotides outside the gene matches: 18. CDR3 length: 18 amino acids. In this sample, this clonotype turned up many times. The antigen is unknown. Time point reported: newly diagnosed GD, antithyroid drugs for less than 3 months. After RNA was extracted from PBMCs, the TCR library was made from it. Study-wide findings and caveats: Between persistent patients, more than 2,500 public clonotypes were shared, exceeding the roughly 1,000 shared between new patients. Only a small sample size was used, which may have cut accuracy.

Investigators prepared the TCR beta libraries by applying iRepertoire HTBI primers and Arm-PCR of CDR3 regions. TCRdb reprocessed the multiplex PCR reads with MiXCR, giving one entry per CDR3 protein. The sample includes about 530,000 distinct CDR3 sequences, roughly 16% of them seen just once. These data are also associated with another study on T cells in Graves' hyperthyroidism and ophthalmopathy. That work states: A model built on 13 V-J features separated ophthalmopathy from stable hyperthyroidism.

The rearrangement uses TRBV12-3 or TRBV12-4 and TRBJ1-3; 7 bases fit TRBD1. The input for sequencing was peripheral blood mononuclear cells (PBMCs), taken at new diagnosis, from a patient treated with antithyroid drugs. The clonotype originates from a woman in her forties or fifties with Graves disease. CDR3 nucleotides: TGTGCCAGCAGCCCTTTGGGAGGGGGCAATAATCGGGGAAACACCATATATTTT. This codes for CASSPLGGGNNRGNTIYF.